One sample yielded the 11 T cell receptor beta chains listed below, sequenced in a study of T cell repertoires and HLA-DP antigens. What these receptors recognize is not known. Sequenced by immunoSEQ multiplex PCR; TCRdb stores in-frame clones only, minus some. This table holds approximately 100,000 clones, approximately 86% found once. The sequencing input was CD4+ T cells from PBMCs. These TCRs come from a man between 50 and 59 years old in good health and CMV-seronegative.

This sequence joins TRBV4-3 and TRBJ1-1; 7 nucleotides align to TRBD1. CDR1 is LGHNA, CDR2 YSLEER, per germline. The V gene end was trimmed by 2 bases and the J gene end by 1 base; junction bases not matched to a gene: 1. This CDR3 region has 14 residues. The CDR3 DNA is TGCGCCAGCAGCCAACACAGGGGGAACACTGAAGCTTTCTTT. Amino acids: CASSQHRGNTEAFF.

This clone was recorded only once. This chain joins TRBV5-1 and TRBJ1-6, with TRBD1 matching 8 bases. The length of the CDR3 is 15 residues. Germline V CDR1 and CDR2: SGHRS, YFSETQ. V lost 5 bases to trimming and J lost 7 bases; unmatched junction nucleotides: 8. CDR3 in DNA: TGCGCCAGCAGGATGACAGGGGAGGAAAATTCACCCCTCCACTTT. It encodes CASRMTGEENSPLHF. Based on the CDR3 plus reference TRBV5-1 and TRBJ1-6, the full variable domain is KAGVTQTPRYLIKTRGQQVTLSCSPISGHRSVSWYQQTPGQGLQFLFEYFSETQRNKGNFPGRFSGRQFSNSRSEMNVSTLELGDSALYLCASRMTGEENSPLHFGNGTRLTVT.

The chain uses TRBV7-9 and TRBJ1-1; perhaps TRBD1 as D (5 bases). The germline gives CDR1 SEHNR, CDR2 FQNEAQ (reference sequence). CDR3 length equals 13 residues. V gave up 3 bases and J gave up 1 base, with 6 bases separating them. The CDR3 protein is CASSFGGNTEAFF. CDR3 DNA sequence: TGTGCCAGCAGCTTCGGGGGGAACACTGAAGCTTTCTTT.

This clone was seen only once. This chain uses TRBV11-2 with TRBJ1-3; perhaps TRBD1 as D (6 bases). The V end was cut by 5 bases, the J end by 0 bases, with 14 bases between. The CDR3 spans 16 residues. Germline V gene sequence: CDR1 SGHAT, CDR2 FQNNGV. The CDR3 sequence is CASSLTGPSSGNTIYF. The CDR3 nucleotides read TGTGCCAGCAGCCTGACAGGTCCGAGCTCTGGAAACACCATATATTTT. Full variable domain (outside the CDR3, taken from reference TRBV11-2 and TRBJ1-3): EAGVAQSPRYKIIEKRQSVAFWCNPISGHATLYWYQQILGQGPKLLIQFQNNGVVDDSQLPKDRFSAERLKGVDSTLKIQPAKLEDSAVYLCASSLTGPSSGNTIYFGEGSWLTVV.

This sequence joins TRBV7-2 and TRBJ2-7; TRBD2 aligns across 10 bases. Germline trimming cut 5 bases from V and 4 bases from J; bases unmatched to any gene: 5. CDR1 and CDR2 from the germline V gene are SGHTA and FQGNSA. This CDR3 contains 14 residues. For the CDR3, the DNA is TGTGCCAGCAGCCCTACTAGCGGGAAGTACGAGCAGTACTTC. Its protein product is CASSPTSGKYEQYF.

The chain couples TRBV7-9 to TRBJ1-1; D is unresolved. The germline CDR1 and CDR2 sequences are SEHNR and FQNEAQ (reference sequence). The CDR3 sequence is 14 residues long. Trimming shortened V by 3 bases and J by 3 bases, and 11 bases separated the two germline ends. DNA of the CDR3: TGTGCCAGCAGCTTGCGTCTCCGGGACACTGAAGCTTTCTTT. Its protein is CASSLRLRDTEAFF.

V is TRBV7-2 and J is TRBJ2-7; D is ambiguous. The CDR3 totals 12 residues. Germline V gives CDR1 SGHTA, CDR2 FQGNSA. Trimming stripped 4 bases from V and 1 base from J, with 5 bases between. The CDR3 is CASSYYSYEQYF. CDR3 nucleotides: TGTGCCAGCAGCTATTATTCCTACGAGCAGTACTTC.

The genes are TRBV21-1 and TRBJ1-4. TRBV21-1 corresponds to a pseudogene. The CDR3 sequence is 15 residues long. The CDR3 spells CASSKVGTVGEKLFF. In nucleotides, the CDR3 is TGTGCCAGCAGCAAAGTGGGGACGGTGGGTGAAAAACTGTTTTTT.

This clone was detected once. The rearrangement joins TRBV19 to TRBJ1-4; D gene unclear. CDR3 length equals 15 residues. Trimming stripped 3 bases from V and 4 bases from J, with 12 bases between. Germline CDR1 and CDR2: LNHDA and SQIVND (reference sequence). The DNA for the CDR3 is TGTGCCAGTAGTATCTCGGCAGGTGTTAATGAAAAACTGTTTTTT. Translation gives CASSISAGVNEKLFF.

J is TRBJ1-1 and V is TRBV19; D remains ambiguous. V lost 10 bases, J lost 3 bases, and 18 bases lay in between. This CDR3 is built from 14 residues. Per the germline V gene, CDR1 is LNHDA and CDR2 is SQIVND (reference sequence). In DNA, the CDR3 is TGTGCCACACAAAGTGGTGGCCAGCACACTGAAGCTTTCTTT. Its translation: CATQSGGQHTEAFF.

V and J are TRBV21-1 and TRBJ2-2; TRBD2, the D gene given by the table, was not confirmed from the DNA. TRBV21-1 is classified as a pseudogene. The CDR3 extends over 15 amino acids. The CDR3 spells CASLAGGRDTGELFF. DNA for the CDR3: TGTGCCAGCCTAGCGGGGGGGCGGGACACCGGGGAGCTGTTTTTT.